The clone carrying this T cell receptor (beta chain) was counted a few times. Its target is not known. Germline V lookup: CDR1 SGHRS, CDR2 YFSETQ. V was trimmed by 2 bases and J by 7 bases, leaving 15 bases between them. The CDR3 length is 15 residues. This sample is drawn from a study of blood T cells in healthy people across ages. Whole-study findings and limits: TCR beta diversity per million T cells fell roughly linearly with age. As naive T cell percentage varied, TCR beta diversity correlated strongly with it. More naive CD4+ cells and higher diversity were found in long-lived than in aged donors.

For the second PCR, which ran for roughly 6 to 11 cycles, a sample-barcoded 5' primer and a J-beta primer mix were used. Each cDNA molecule was tagged by a template-switch adaptor with 12 random nucleotides. TCRdb recomputed calls from the 5' RACE reads with MiXCR, one row per CDR3 protein. The sample carries under 1,000,000 distinct CDR3 sequences, approximately 35% recorded once. Sequencing was done on a sample of blood. The sequence was collected from a young man in good health. V usage is TRBV5-1 and J usage is TRBJ1-4, with D maybe TRBD1 (5 bases). In DNA, the CDR3 is TGCGCCAGCAGCTTAGAGGACACCGGATTTGAAAAACTGTTTTTT. Protein sequence: CASSLEDTGFEKLFF.